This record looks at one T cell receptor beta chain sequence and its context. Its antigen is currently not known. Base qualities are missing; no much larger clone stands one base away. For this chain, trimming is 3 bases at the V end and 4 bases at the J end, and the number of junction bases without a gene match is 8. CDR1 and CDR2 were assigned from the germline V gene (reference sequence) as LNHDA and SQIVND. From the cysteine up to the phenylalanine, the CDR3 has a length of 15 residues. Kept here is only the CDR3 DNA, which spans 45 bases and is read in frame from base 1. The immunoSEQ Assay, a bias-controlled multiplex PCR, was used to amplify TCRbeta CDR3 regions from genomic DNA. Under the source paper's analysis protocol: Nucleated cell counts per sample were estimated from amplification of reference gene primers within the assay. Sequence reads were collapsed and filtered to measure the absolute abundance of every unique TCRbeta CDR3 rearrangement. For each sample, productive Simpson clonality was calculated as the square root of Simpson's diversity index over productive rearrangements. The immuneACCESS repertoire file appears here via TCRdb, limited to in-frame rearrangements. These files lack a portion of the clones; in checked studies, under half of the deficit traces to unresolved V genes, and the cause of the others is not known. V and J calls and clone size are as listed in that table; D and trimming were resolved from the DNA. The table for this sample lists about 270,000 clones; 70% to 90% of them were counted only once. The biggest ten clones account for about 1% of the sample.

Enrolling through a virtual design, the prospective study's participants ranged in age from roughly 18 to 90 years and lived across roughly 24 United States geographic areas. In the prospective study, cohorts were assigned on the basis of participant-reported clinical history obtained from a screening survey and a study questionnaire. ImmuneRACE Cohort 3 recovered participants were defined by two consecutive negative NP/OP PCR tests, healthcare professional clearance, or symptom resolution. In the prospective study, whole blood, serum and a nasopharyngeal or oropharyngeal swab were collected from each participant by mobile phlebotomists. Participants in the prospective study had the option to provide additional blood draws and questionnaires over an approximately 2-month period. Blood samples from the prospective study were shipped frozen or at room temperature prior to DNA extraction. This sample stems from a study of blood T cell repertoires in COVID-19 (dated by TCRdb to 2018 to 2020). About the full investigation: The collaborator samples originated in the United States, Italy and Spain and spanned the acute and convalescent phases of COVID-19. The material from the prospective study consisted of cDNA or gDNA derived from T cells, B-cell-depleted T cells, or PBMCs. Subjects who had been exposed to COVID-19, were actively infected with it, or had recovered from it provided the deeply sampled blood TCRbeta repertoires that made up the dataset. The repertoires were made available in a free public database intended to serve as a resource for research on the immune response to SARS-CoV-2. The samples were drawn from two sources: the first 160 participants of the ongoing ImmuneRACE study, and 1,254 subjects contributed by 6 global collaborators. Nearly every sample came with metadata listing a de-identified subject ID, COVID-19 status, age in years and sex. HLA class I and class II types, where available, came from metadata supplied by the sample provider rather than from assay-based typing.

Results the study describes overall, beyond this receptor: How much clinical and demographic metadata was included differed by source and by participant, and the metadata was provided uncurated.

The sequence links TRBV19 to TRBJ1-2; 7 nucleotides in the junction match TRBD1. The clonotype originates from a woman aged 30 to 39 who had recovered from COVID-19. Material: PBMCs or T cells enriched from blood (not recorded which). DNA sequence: TGTGCCAGTAGTATCGGGACAGCCGTACTCTATGGCTACACCTTC. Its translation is CASSIGTAVLYGYTF.